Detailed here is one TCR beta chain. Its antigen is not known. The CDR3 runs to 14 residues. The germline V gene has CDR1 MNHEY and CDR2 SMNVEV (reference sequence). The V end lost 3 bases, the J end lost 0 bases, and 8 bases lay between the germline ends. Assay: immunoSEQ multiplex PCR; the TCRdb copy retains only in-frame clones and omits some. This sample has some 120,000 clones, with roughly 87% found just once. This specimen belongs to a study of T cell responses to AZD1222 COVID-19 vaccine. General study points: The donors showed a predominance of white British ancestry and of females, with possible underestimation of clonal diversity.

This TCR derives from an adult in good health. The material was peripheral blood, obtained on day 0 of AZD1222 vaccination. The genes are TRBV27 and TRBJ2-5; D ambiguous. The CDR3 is CASSFIRNQETQYF. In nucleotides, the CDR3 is TGTGCCAGCAGTTTTATACGAAACCAAGAGACCCAGTACTTC.